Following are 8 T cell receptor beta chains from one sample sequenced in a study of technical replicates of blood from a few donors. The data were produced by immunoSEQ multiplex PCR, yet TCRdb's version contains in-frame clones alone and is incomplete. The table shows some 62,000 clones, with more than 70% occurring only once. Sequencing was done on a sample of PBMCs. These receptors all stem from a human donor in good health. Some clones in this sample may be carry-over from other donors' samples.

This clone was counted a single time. CDR3 protein: CASSPAGGASYEQYF. The CDR3 bases are TGTGCCAGCAGCCCGGCGGGCGGTGCCTCCTACGAGCAGTACTTC. V gene TRBV6-4 combines with J gene TRBJ2-7; a possible D gene is TRBD2 (5 bases). The V end lost 6 bases, the J end lost 0 bases, and 15 bases lay between the germline ends. The CDR3 spans 15 residues. Germline CDR1 reads MRHNA; CDR2 reads SNTAGT.

The CDR3 nucleotides are TGTGCCAGCAGTTTTACTAGCCGACTAGAGACCCAGTACTTC. Protein product: CASSFTSRLETQYF. The V and J genes are TRBV27 and TRBJ2-5; D may be TRBD2 (6 bases). V dropped 3 bases and J dropped 4 bases, with 12 bases sitting between them. This CDR3 spans 14 amino acids. Germline assignment: CDR1 MNHEY and CDR2 SMNVEV (reference sequence).

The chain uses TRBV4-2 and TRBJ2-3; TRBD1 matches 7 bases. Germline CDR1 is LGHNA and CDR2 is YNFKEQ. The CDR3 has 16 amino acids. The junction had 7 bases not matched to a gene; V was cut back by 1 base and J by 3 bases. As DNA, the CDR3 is TGTGCCAGCAGCCAAGGTAGCGCAGGGGGAACAGATACGCAGTATTTT. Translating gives CASSQGSAGGTDTQYF.

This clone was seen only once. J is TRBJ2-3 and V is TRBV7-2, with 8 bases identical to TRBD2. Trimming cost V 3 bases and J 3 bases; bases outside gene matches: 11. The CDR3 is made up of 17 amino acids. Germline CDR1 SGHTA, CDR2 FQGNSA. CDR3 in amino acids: CASSFHSERELTDTQYF. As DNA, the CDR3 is TGTGCCAGCAGCTTCCATTCCGAGCGGGAGTTGACAGATACGCAGTATTTT.

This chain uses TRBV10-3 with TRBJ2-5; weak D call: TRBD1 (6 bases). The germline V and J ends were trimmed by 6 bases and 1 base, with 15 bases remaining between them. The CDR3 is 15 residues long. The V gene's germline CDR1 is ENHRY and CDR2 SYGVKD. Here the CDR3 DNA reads TGTGCCATCAGACCAGGGGTAAGGGGCCAAGAGACCCAGTACTTC. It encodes CAIRPGVRGQETQYF.

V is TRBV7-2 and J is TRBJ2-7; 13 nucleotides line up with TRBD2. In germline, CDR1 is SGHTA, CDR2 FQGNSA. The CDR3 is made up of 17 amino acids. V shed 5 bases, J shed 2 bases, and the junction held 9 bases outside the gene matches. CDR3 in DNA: TGTGCCAGCAGCCCCCCGGGACTAGCGGGAATCACCTACGAGCAGTACTTC. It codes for CASSPPGLAGITYEQYF.

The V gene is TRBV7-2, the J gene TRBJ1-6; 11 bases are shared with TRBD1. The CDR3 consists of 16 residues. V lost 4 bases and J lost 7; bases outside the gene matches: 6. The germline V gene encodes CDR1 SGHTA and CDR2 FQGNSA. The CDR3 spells CASSSGQGAQNSPLHF. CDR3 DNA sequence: TGTGCCAGCAGCTCAGGACAGGGGGCGCAGAATTCACCCCTCCACTTT.

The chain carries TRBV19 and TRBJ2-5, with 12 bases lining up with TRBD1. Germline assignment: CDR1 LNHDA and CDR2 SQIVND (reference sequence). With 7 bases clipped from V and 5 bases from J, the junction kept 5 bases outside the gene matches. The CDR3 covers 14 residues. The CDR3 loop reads CASKRDRGRETQYF. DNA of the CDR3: TGTGCCAGTAAACGGGACAGGGGGCGGGAGACCCAGTACTTC.